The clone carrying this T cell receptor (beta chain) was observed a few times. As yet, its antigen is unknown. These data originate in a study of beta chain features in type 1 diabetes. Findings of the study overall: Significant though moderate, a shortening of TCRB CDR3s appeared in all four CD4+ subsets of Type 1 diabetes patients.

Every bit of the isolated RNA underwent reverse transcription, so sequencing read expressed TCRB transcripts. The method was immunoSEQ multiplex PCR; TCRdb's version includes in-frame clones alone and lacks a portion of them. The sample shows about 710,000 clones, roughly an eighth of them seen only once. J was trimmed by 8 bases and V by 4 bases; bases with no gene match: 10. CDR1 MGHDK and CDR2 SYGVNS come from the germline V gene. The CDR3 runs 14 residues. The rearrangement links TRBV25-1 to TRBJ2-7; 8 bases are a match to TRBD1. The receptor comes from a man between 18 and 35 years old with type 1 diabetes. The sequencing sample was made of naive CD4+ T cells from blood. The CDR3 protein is CASSATGVRVKQYF. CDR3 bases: TGTGCCAGCAGTGCGACAGGGGTGAGGGTCAAGCAGTACTTC.